Only a few counts were recorded for the clone carrying this T cell receptor beta chain. As yet, its antigen is unknown. The CDR3 spans 13 residues. Trimming removed 5 bases from V and 3 bases from J; junction bases left unmatched: 4. Germline lookup yields CDR1 MNHEY and CDR2 SMNVEV (reference sequence). The data are from a study of cytomegalovirus exposure and HLA in healthy donors. The study's findings and limits: In a later analysis, most CMV-associated TCR beta chains appeared HLA-restricted. An ancestry cluster, one associated with Asian ancestry, reportedly showed fewer N-insertions than the roughly 610-donor mean in a later analysis.

The PCR had 60 Vbeta and 13 Jbeta primers. Repertoires were generated with immunoSEQ multiplex PCR, while TCRdb's copy carries only in-frame clones and drops some. The sample has roughly 120,000 clones; 80% are singletons. Material: PBMCs. V is TRBV27 and J is TRBJ2-7; 7 bases are a match to TRBD1. The clonotype comes from a man in his thirties or forties in good health and CMV-seronegative. CDR3 sequence (DNA): TGTGCCAGCAGTCGCCGGGACAGCTACGAGCAGTACTTC. This gives the protein CASSRRDSYEQYF.